This T cell receptor beta chain was documented in a study of cytotoxic CD8 clonotypes in ibrutinib-treated CLL (dated by TCRdb to about 2021). Looking at the study overall: The cohort included about 15 treatment-naive and roughly ten relapsed/refractory patients; roughly 17 were IGHV unmutated. Samples averaged approximately 260,000 productive templates and just under 95,000 productive rearrangements. Of the 90 or so participants in the trial, 25 to 30 had longitudinal samples available. Cryopreserved peripheral blood mononuclear cells were collected before treatment, at response, and at either disease progression or sustained remission. The response samples were drawn at a median of 12 months into treatment, with a range of roughly 6 to 36 months. Every remission and progressive disease sample was obtained while ibrutinib was still being received by the patients. Partial responses were observed in about 25 patients and complete responses in 2; after a median follow-up of around 64 months, remission was maintained in approximately 14 patients and progression was observed in about twelve. What the research found in general, with its limitations: At baseline, clonality was higher than in age-matched healthy donors and showed a strong correlation with circulating CD8+ T-cell counts. Public clonotypes were rare and either contracted or stayed stable during treatment, and the rise in clonality at ibrutinib response reflected the expansion of private clonotypes. Sampling times were not matched between sustained-remission and progressing patients, and lymph node repertoires were not studied. Clonality increased at ibrutinib response, stayed stable in sustained remission, and fell back toward baseline at progression.

This clone was counted a single time. This receptor's antigen is unknown. The input lacks base qualities; no much larger clone sits a single base away. On a MiSeq, deep resolution sequencing aimed for a depth between 1 in 1 million and 1 in 200,000 T cells, with each clonotype covered 10x on average. The immunoSEQ hsTCRB Kit was used to generate the TCR beta libraries. From the authors' description of their analysis: The data were analyzed with ImmunoSEQ Analyzer and ImmunoSEQ Data Assistant, and V, D and J gene assignments followed IMGT definitions. Clonality was computed as one minus normalized Shannon entropy of productive rearrangement frequencies, ranging from 0 to 1. Public clonotype analysis was restricted to overrepresented clonotypes comprising at least 0.05% of each patient's repertoire. Repertoires from thirteen age-matched healthy donors in immuneACCESS were used as clonality controls. TCRdb's version of the immuneACCESS table is confined to in-frame rearrangements and falls short of the full clone set. An unresolved V gene accounts for under half of the shortfall where checked; the remainder is of unknown origin. The V and J calls and the clone size are those of that table, but D and trimming were determined from the DNA. In all, the sample holds 45,000 to 60,000 clones, and 45% to 70% of those were seen once. Around 21% of the sample is taken by the ten largest.

The intended sense of this specimen's time point label: approximately 2 years on ibrutinib. For TCR beta library preparation, around 2 micrograms of genomic DNA were isolated from cryopreserved PBMCs. Longitudinal blood samples from CLL patients on ibrutinib monotherapy were analyzed using high-throughput TCR beta sequencing. Patients were enrolled in a phase 2 open-label single-center ibrutinib monotherapy trial. The CDR3 runs 14 amino acids, cysteine and phenylalanine included. Just the 42-base CDR3 DNA is kept, in frame starting at base 1. CDR1 and CDR2 are read off the germline V gene as SGHVS and FQNEAQ. V is pared back by 4 bases and J by 7 bases, with 14 bases lying between the germline termini.

Source: PBMCs, taken after 24 months of ibrutinib treatment. In this chain, TRBV7-8 is recombined with TRBJ1-5; the D gene is perhaps TRBD1, from 6 matching bases. The source is a human donor with chronic lymphocytic leukemia. This receptor has the CDR3 CASSSTGIWQPQHF. The DNA is as follows: TGTGCCAGCAGCTCAACAGGGATTTGGCAGCCCCAGCATTTT.